The clone carrying this TCR beta chain was observed at least ten times. TCRdb itself ran the 5' RACE reads through MiXCR, one entry per CDR3 protein. The repertoire includes roughly 30,000 distinct CDR3 sequences, about 10% of them detected once, and roughly 12% sits in the top ten. V shed 2 bases and J shed 5 bases, with 12 bases lying between them. Germline V gives CDR1 SGHTA, CDR2 FQGNSA. The CDR3 length is 14 residues. The data derive from a study of T cells after yellow fever vaccination. The sequence was obtained from a man younger than 35 who received the YFV17D yellow fever vaccine. The sample here was PBMCs, either bulk or a sorted T-cell subset (CD4+, CD8+, memory, or dextramer-sorted; not recorded which), taken around 15 days after the first yellow fever vaccination. This rearrangement joins TRBV7-2 to TRBJ1-2, with D possibly matching TRBD1 (5 bases). CDR3 sequence reads: CASSLNQGLYGYTF. The CDR3 bases are TGTGCCAGCAGCTTAAACCAGGGCCTTTATGGCTACACCTTC.